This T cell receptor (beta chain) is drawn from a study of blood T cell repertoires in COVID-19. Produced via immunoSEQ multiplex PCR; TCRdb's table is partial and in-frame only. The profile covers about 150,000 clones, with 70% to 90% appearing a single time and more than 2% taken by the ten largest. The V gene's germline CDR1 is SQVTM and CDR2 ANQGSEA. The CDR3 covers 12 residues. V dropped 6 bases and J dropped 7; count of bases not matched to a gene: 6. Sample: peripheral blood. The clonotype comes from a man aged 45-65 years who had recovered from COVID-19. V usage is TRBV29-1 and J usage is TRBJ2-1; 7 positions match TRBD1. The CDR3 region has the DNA TGCAGCGTCCAGGGGGTCCGGAATGAGCAGTTCTTC. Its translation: CSVQGVRNEQFF.